This T cell receptor (beta chain) was recovered during a study of cytotoxic CD8 clonotypes in ibrutinib-treated CLL. Study-level points and caveats: Clonality (at baseline) was higher than in age-matched healthy donors and tracked circulating CD8+ T-cell counts.

On this clone itself: Its antigen is still unknown.

The V gene's germline CDR1 is SQVTM and CDR2 ANQGSEA. Trimming cost V 3 bases and J 4 bases, with 21 bases left between them. The CDR3 sequence is 16 residues long. Genomic DNA (around 2 micrograms) was obtained from cryopreserved PBMCs for construction of TCR beta libraries. Using immunoSEQ multiplex PCR, the repertoire was profiled, and TCRdb retains in-frame clones only, with some absent. This sample has about 72,000 clones, with 80% found just once. V and J are TRBV29-1 and TRBJ1-2; D ambiguous. The TCR comes from a human donor with chronic lymphocytic leukemia. This specimen was PBMCs, taken at disease progression, from a patient treated with ibrutinib. CDR3 region: CSVDPIELGKVYGYTF. The CDR3 coding sequence is TGCAGCGTTGACCCCATTGAATTGGGCAAGGTCTATGGCTACACCTTC.